This T cell receptor (beta chain) was documented in a study of T cell responses to AZD1222 COVID-19 vaccine. Worth noting for this clone: Its antigen remains unknown.

The CDR3 length is 15 residues. The V gene's germline CDR1 is MNHNY and CDR2 SVGAGI (reference sequence). The germline V and J ends were trimmed by 6 bases and 6 bases, with 18 bases remaining between them. Sequenced by immunoSEQ multiplex PCR; TCRdb stores in-frame clones only, minus some. The sample has about 56,000 clones, over 75% seen once. Study conclusions and caveats: Regions left unmutated in variants are reportedly the target of nearly half of spike-specific TCRs. Spike-specific TCR breadth and depth grew following two AZD1222 doses.

The TCR comes from an adult in good health. The chain recombines TRBV6-6 with TRBJ2-1, with a weak D call TRBD2 (6 bases). The material was peripheral blood, obtained on day 0 of AZD1222 vaccination. The CDR3 coding sequence is TGTGCCAGCAGCCTAGGGGAGGATAATGTCAATGAGCAGTTCTTC. Its translation: CASSLGEDNVNEQFF.